The rows below give T cell receptor beta chains drawn from one sample of a study of blood T cells in healthy people across ages. In TCRdb, the 5' RACE reads were re-called with MiXCR into one record per CDR3 protein. The sample has hundreds of thousands of distinct CDR3 sequences; more than 45% are singletons. Sample: blood. These receptors came from a woman over 75 in good health. Each CDR3 is given with its conserved first and last residue. D genes are given only for firm matches. The listing skips clone size in some rows; elsewhere it reads once, few, many or a size class.

>TRBD1|TRBJ2-5|few|TRBV11-2
TGTGCCAGCAGCCCTACAGGGGGCCCCTATAAGACCCAGTACTTC
CASSPTGGPYKTQYF
>-|TRBJ2-2|many|TRBV27
TGTGCCAGCAGTCAGGGACCTTCTTCGAACACCGGGGAGCTGTTTTTT
CASSQGPSSNTGELFF
>TRBD1|TRBJ2-7|-|TRBV5-6
TGTGCCAGCAGATTGACCGGGACAGGGGCCCACGAGCAGTACTTC
CASRLTGTGAHEQYF
>-|TRBJ2-3|-|TRBV20-1
TGCAGTGCCCTATCCGCCCCGGAGAGCACAGATACGCAGTATTTT
CSALSAPESTDTQYF
>-|TRBJ2-1|few|TRBV21-1
TGTGCCAGCAGCAAATACCTCCGGGCAGGGAATTGCGAGCAGTTCTTC
CASSKYLRAGNCEQFF
>-|TRBJ2-5|-|TRBV5-1
TGCGCCAGCAGCTCTGGCCCAGTGCGGGAGACCCAGTACTTC
CASSSGPVRETQYF
>-|TRBJ1-4|few|TRBV7-2
TGTGCCAGCAGCTTTCGGGGGCGCCCTGAAAAACTGTTTTTT
CASSFRGRPEKLFF
>TRBD2|TRBJ2-3|-|TRBV9
TGTGCCAGCAGCGTAGAACGTCTAGCGGGGGTCACAGATACGCAGTATTTT
CASSVERLAGVTDTQYF
>-|TRBJ2-1|many|TRBV12-3/TRBV12-4
TGTGCCAGCACCCCTTCAAGCGGTGAGCAGTTCTTC
CASTPSSGEQFF
>TRBD1|TRBJ1-5|-|TRBV28
TGTGCCAGCAGTTCAGGGACAGGCCGACTTACTTCCCAGCATTTT
CASSSGTGRLTSQHF
>-|TRBJ2-7|few|TRBV6-5
TGTGCCAGCAGCCCAGCATGGGGCTCCTACGAGCAGTACTTC
CASSPAWGSYEQYF
>TRBD1|TRBJ1-1|-|TRBV2
TGTGCCAGCAGTCCGGACAGGGGGGACGATGAAGCTTTCTTT
CASSPDRGDDEAFF
>TRBD1|TRBJ2-1|many|TRBV28
TGTGCCAGCAGTTTATCAGGGGGCCCTTTAAACAATGAGCAGTTCTTC
CASSLSGGPLNNEQFF
>-|TRBJ2-3|few|TRBV5-1
TGCGCCAGCAGCTTGAGGGGCAGTCTAAGCACAGATACGCAGTATTTT
CASSLRGSLSTDTQYF
>-|TRBJ2-7|-|TRBV5-5
TGTGCCAGCAGCTTGGCTGAAGGGGGGGGGCACAATGAGCAGTACTTC
CASSLAEGGGHNEQYF
>-|TRBJ1-2|few|TRBV6-1
TGTGCCAGCAGTGATCCGGGCGAGACGGCCCACTATGGCTACACCTTC
CASSDPGETAHYGYTF
>TRBD2|TRBJ2-1|-|TRBV12-3/TRBV12-4
TGTGCCAGCAGTTTACGCCCGGGACTAGCGGGAAATGAGCAGTTCTTC
CASSLRPGLAGNEQFF
>TRBD1|TRBJ2-7|-|TRBV29-1
TGTCTTACAGGGGGCACCTACGAGCAGTACTTC
CLTGGTYEQYF
>-|TRBJ2-7|many|TRBV28
TGTGCCAGCAGTCCCATGTACGAGCAGTACTTC
CASSPMYEQYF
>TRBD2|TRBJ2-3|-|TRBV4-2
TGTGCCAGCAAACGGGGGGGTACAGATACGCAGTATTTT
CASKRGGTDTQYF
>-|TRBJ2-2|-|TRBV5-1
TGCGCCAGCAGCCGCGAGGGGACACAGACGAACACCGGGGAGCTGTTTTTT
CASSREGTQTNTGELFF
>-|TRBJ2-2|-|TRBV6-4
TGTGCCAGCAGTGAAGCCCCGACCGGGGAGCTGTTTTTT
CASSEAPTGELFF
>TRBD1|TRBJ1-6|few|TRBV27
TGTGCCAGCAGCCTCCCGAAGACAGGGGCTAATAATTCACCCCTCCACTTT
CASSLPKTGANNSPLHF
>-|TRBJ1-5|-|TRBV18
TGTGCCAGTTCGGACGGCCCCAATCAGCCCCAGCATTTT
CASSDGPNQPQHF
>-|TRBJ2-1|-|TRBV11-2
TGTGCCAGCAGCTGGGGGAATGTGCAGTTCTTC
CASSWGNVQFF
>-|TRBJ1-2|many|TRBV29-1
TGCAGCTCTGAAACTGCGGATGGCTACACCTTC
CSSETADGYTF
>-|TRBJ1-2|few|TRBV12-3/TRBV12-4
TGTGCCAGCTCCGCGCCAAGCTATGGCTACACCTTC
CASSAPSYGYTF
>-|TRBJ2-1|many|TRBV9
TGTGCCAGCAGCAAGGACAGACACAATGAGCAGTTCTTC
CASSKDRHNEQFF
>TRBD1|TRBJ2-1|once|TRBV28
TGTGCCAGCAGGCAAAGGGGCAGAGGGGGCTACAATGAGCGGTTCTTC
CASRQRGRGGYNERFF
>TRBD1|TRBJ1-5|-|TRBV5-4
TGTGCCAGCAGCCGACAGGGGGTAAATCAGCCCCAGCATTTT
CASSRQGVNQPQHF
>TRBD2|TRBJ2-7|-|TRBV3-1
TGTGCCAGCAGCCAAGAATTACGAGCGGGGGCCCACGAGCAGTACTTC
CASSQELRAGAHEQYF
>-|TRBJ2-5|few|TRBV6-6
TGTGCCAGCCGATCGACCGGGACCCAGTACTTC
CASRSTGTQYF
>-|TRBJ2-7|-|TRBV20-1
TGCAGTGCTAGGACGGTATCCTACGAGCAGTACTTC
CSARTVSYEQYF
>-|TRBJ2-5|few|TRBV6-1
TGTGCCAGCAGTGAAGTAAGGGGAACGGCAGGCCAAGAGACCCAGTACTTC
CASSEVRGTAGQETQYF
>TRBD1|TRBJ2-5|-|TRBV6-5
TGTGCCAGCACCGAGACAGGGAGTACGACCCAGTACTTC
CASTETGSTTQYF
>TRBD1|TRBJ1-2|-|TRBV3-1
TGTGCCAGCAGCCAAGATTCCCGCCCAGGGGGAAGGGGCTACACCTTC
CASSQDSRPGGRGYTF
>TRBD2|TRBJ2-5|many|TRBV12-3/TRBV12-4
TGTGCCAGCAGTCCAGGACTAGCGGGGGGCCATGACGTCCGAGAGACCCAGTACTTC
CASSPGLAGGHDVRETQYF
>-|TRBJ2-3|-|TRBV20-1
TGCAGTGCTAGGACCAGGGGCCTGAGCACAGATACGCAGTATTTT
CSARTRGLSTDTQYF
>TRBD1|TRBJ1-1|-|TRBV29-1
TGCAGCGTTGAAGGGACAGGGGTCACTGAAGCTTTCTTT
CSVEGTGVTEAFF
>-|TRBJ1-1|-|TRBV6-2/TRBV6-3
TGTGCCAGCACCTCAATCGGGGGCGTCACTGAAGCTTTCTTT
CASTSIGGVTEAFF
>TRBD2|TRBJ2-1|-|TRBV3-1
TGTGCCAGCAGCCTCGGACTAGTTCAGGGTGAGCAGTTCTTC
CASSLGLVQGEQFF
>TRBD1|TRBJ2-1|many|TRBV7-3
TGTGCCAGCAGCTGGGACAGTAACTACAATGAGCAGTTCTTC
CASSWDSNYNEQFF
>TRBD1|TRBJ2-3|-|TRBV7-8
TGTGCCAGCAGCGCCCGGACAGGGTTTGAAACAGATACGCAGTATTTT
CASSARTGFETDTQYF
>-|TRBJ2-7|many|TRBV27
TGTGCCAGCAGTTTACGAACAGAGAATTCCTACGAGCAGTACTTC
CASSLRTENSYEQYF
>-|TRBJ2-2|-|TRBV5-5
TGTGCCAGCGGCTACAGTCCTGGCACCGGGGAGCTGTTTTTT
CASGYSPGTGELFF
>TRBD2|TRBJ2-3|-|TRBV20-1
TGCAGTGCTAGATTTAGCGGGGGAACAGATACGCAGTATTTT
CSARFSGGTDTQYF
>-|TRBJ2-6|-|TRBV18
TGTGCCAGCTCACCCCCAGGGGTCAACTCTGGGGCCAACGTCCTGACTTTC
CASSPPGVNSGANVLTF
>TRBD2|TRBJ2-2|few|TRBV12-3/TRBV12-4
TGTGCCAGCAGTTTTGCGGGGAGGGACACCGGGGAGCTGTTTTTT
CASSFAGRDTGELFF
>-|TRBJ2-1|-|TRBV29-1
TGCAGCGTTGAAGACAGGCTTTGGGGAGCCTACAATGAGCAGTTCTTC
CSVEDRLWGAYNEQFF
>TRBD2|TRBJ2-2|-|TRBV4-2
TGTGCCAGCAGCCAAGGGCTAGCGGGAGAGTCCGGGGAGCTGTTTTTT
CASSQGLAGESGELFF
>-|TRBJ2-7|-|TRBV9
TGTGCCAGCGCACCGGAGGGGGGCGAGGCCTACGAGCAGTACTTC
CASAPEGGEAYEQYF
>-|TRBJ1-5|-|TRBV6-5
TGTGCCAGCAGTCGACAGGAGGATCAGCCCCAGCATTTT
CASSRQEDQPQHF
>-|TRBJ2-7|-|TRBV12-3/TRBV12-4
TGTGCCAGCAAGCAGCGGGCCTACGAGCAGTACTTC
CASKQRAYEQYF
>-|TRBJ1-1|-|TRBV5-6
TGTGCCAGCAGTCGGAATCCCCGGAACACTGAAGCTTTCTTT
CASSRNPRNTEAFF